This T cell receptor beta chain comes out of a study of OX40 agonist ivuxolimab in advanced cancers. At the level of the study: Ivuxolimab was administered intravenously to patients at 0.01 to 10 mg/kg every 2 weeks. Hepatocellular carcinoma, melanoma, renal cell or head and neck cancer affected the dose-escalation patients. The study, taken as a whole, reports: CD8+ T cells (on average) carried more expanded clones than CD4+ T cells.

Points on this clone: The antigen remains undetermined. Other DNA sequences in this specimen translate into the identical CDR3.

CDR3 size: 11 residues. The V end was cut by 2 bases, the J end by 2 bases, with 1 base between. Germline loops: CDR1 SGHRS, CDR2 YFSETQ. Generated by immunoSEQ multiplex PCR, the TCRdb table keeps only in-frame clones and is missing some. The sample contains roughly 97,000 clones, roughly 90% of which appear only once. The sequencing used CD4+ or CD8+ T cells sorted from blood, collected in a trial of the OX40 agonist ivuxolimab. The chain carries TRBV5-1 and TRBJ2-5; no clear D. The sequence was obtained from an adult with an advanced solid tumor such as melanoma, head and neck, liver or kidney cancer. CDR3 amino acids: CASSLQETQYF. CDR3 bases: TGCGCCAGCAGCTTACAAGAGACCCAGTACTTC.